This T cell receptor (beta chain) was obtained from a study of T cells after yellow fever vaccination. Study context: Fractions of limited cellularity were prepared by means of SMART-Seq v4 Ultra Low Input.

Overall study findings and caveats: It was a small share of clonotypes that appeared in both CD4 and CD8 compartments.

TCRdb re-analysed the 5' RACE reads in MiXCR, keeping a single row per CDR3 protein. The repertoire has some 54,000 distinct CDR3 sequences, approximately 6.6% of them found once; the top ten carry around 24%. The CDR3 has 14 amino acids. Germline values: CDR1 KGHDR, CDR2 SFDVKD. V was shortened by 5 bases and J by 0 bases, with 7 bases between the two germline ends. The source material was CD8+ T cells not binding an NS4B(214-222) dextramer, sorted from PBMCs, sampled approximately 40 days after the first yellow fever vaccination. V is TRBV24-1 and J is TRBJ1-5; no clear D gene. The sequence came from a young man who received the YFV17D yellow fever vaccine. The CDR3 bases are TGTGCCACCAGTGGACGTCTTAGCAATCAGCCCCAGCATTTT. Its translation: CATSGRLSNQPQHF.